This T cell receptor (beta chain) was recovered during a study of blood T cell repertoires in COVID-19 (dated by TCRdb to 2018 to 2020). Study-level background: Samples from collaborators originated in the United States, Italy and Spain and spanned both the acute and convalescent phases of COVID-19. Where available, HLA class I and class II types were obtained from metadata supplied by the sample provider rather than from assay-based typing. Samples were obtained from the ongoing ImmuneRACE study (first 160 participants) and from over 1,000 subjects provided by 6 global collaborators. Deeply sampled blood TCRbeta repertoires from subjects exposed to, actively infected with, or recovered from COVID-19 were included in the dataset. The prospective study material was composed of cDNA or gDNA derived from T cells, B-cell-depleted T cells, or PBMCs. A freely available public database, intended as a resource for researchers studying the immune response to SARS-CoV-2, is where the repertoires were released. A de-identified subject ID, COVID-19 status, age in years and sex were almost always included in the sample metadata. Study-level results and caveats: How much clinical and demographic metadata was included differed by source and by participant, and the metadata was provided uncurated.

In regard to this clone: It has no known antigen specificity. Base qualities are not at hand, and no much larger clone is one base apart.

One collaborating source in Seattle enrolled patients during active infection and followed them longitudinally through the course of disease. Whole blood was collected in K2EDTA tubes by collaborating institutions according to the institutions' own protocols. For TCRbeta analysis, collaborator samples were shipped as frozen whole blood, as isolated PBMCs, or as DNA extracted from either sample type. The V and J ends are trimmed by 3 bases and 5 bases, leaving 4 bases between them. The CDR3 spans 12 residues, from the cysteine through the phenylalanine. Left in the record is the CDR3 DNA by itself, 36 bases read in frame from the first base. Taken from the germline V gene, the CDR1 and CDR2 loops are MGHRA and YSYEKL. TCRbeta CDR3 regions were amplified from genomic DNA using the immunoSEQ Assay, a bias-controlled multiplex PCR. As for the original processing: The number of nucleated cells in each sample was estimated by amplification of reference gene primers within the assay. To quantify the absolute abundance of each unique TCRbeta CDR3 rearrangement, sequence reads were collapsed and filtered. For each sample, productive Simpson clonality was calculated as the square root of Simpson's diversity index over productive rearrangements. TCRdb took this table from immuneACCESS and kept in-frame rearrangements with V and J called. Such tables lack part of the clones; where checked against another copy, unresolved V genes explain under half of the gap, and the rest is unexplained. That table furnishes V, J and clone size, whereas the DNA furnished D and trimming. The sample table contains approximately 480,000 clones; only one count was recorded for 89% of them. The ten biggest clones cover 0.8% to 0.9% of the sample.

Sample: peripheral blood. Here the chain combines TRBV4-1 and TRBJ2-2; the D gene is unclear. The sequence was obtained from a man aged 18 to 30 with COVID-19, enrolled during active disease. The CDR3 in this case is CASSQRTGELFF. Here is the DNA: TGCGCCAGCAGCCAGAGAACCGGGGAGCTGTTTTTT.